Each of the 15 T cell receptor beta chains below was sequenced from the same sample in a study of blood T cells in healthy people across ages. The second PCR ran about 6 to 12 cycles with a sample-barcoded 5' primer and J-beta primers. TCRdb passed the 5' RACE reads through MiXCR, listing each CDR3 protein once. The sample yields roughly 680,000 distinct CDR3 sequences, more than 45% seen once. Input material: blood. The origin of the receptors is a woman aged 80 or over in good health.

The table lists this clonotype with a few counts. V and J are TRBV5-1 and TRBJ2-2; TRBD1 might be the D (5 bases). The ends were cut back, 4 bases at V and 1 base at J, with 11 bases in the middle. Per germline, CDR1 SGHRS and CDR2 YFSETQ. The CDR3 is made up of 15 amino acids. CDR3 DNA sequence: TGCGCCAGCAGCACAGGACAACTGAACACCGGGGAGCTGTTTTTT. Encoded protein: CASSTGQLNTGELFF.

About this clonotype: The junction differs from germline at one of its ends, possibly a read error. CDR3 bases: TGTGCCGGCAGCCAAGAGGAGGGGTCGGGTAGTCTGCGGCATTTT. Translating it yields CAGSQEEGSGSLRHF. V usage is TRBV4-2 and J usage is TRBJ1-5; D may be TRBD1 (5 bases). The CDR3 has 15 amino acids. In germline, CDR1 is LGHNA, CDR2 YNFKEQ.

This clonotype was detected a few times. The rearrangement uses TRBV5-1 and TRBJ2-1, with 10 bases lining up with TRBD2. Per germline, CDR1 SGHRS and CDR2 YFSETQ. After removal of 6 bases from V and 3 bases from J, the junction contained 6 bases not matched to a gene. The CDR3 sequence is 15 residues long. CDR3 loop: CASIPSSGSYNEQFF. The CDR3 DNA reads as TGCGCCAGCATACCGTCTAGCGGGAGCTACAATGAGCAGTTCTTC.

This clonotype has just one count. The chain combines TRBV20-1 with TRBJ1-6; possibly TRBD1 for D (5 bases). Trimming left V 6 bases short and J 6 bases short, with 15 bases between. Germline lookup yields CDR1 DFQATT and CDR2 SNEGSKA (reference sequence). The CDR3 runs to 14 residues. CDR3 residues: CSAWGGYGNSPLHF. Here the CDR3 DNA reads TGCAGTGCCTGGGGGGGGTACGGTAATTCACCCCTCCACTTT.

CDR3 amino acids: CSAEPQSKETQYF. Here the CDR3 DNA reads TGCAGTGCCGAACCCCAGAGCAAAGAGACCCAGTACTTC. The chain links TRBV20-1 to TRBJ2-4; D not certain. TRBJ2-5 explains the end of the DNA better; the J call may be wrong. CDR1 and CDR2 from the germline V gene are DFQATT and SNEGSKA (reference sequence). The CDR3 runs 13 residues.

In its sample, this clonotype was seen many times. The rearrangement uses TRBV6-2 or TRBV6-3 and TRBJ2-5; D not certain. The germline V gene has CDR1 MNHEY and CDR2 SVGEGT. Trimming pared 5 bases from V and 7 bases from J, leaving 14 bases between. This CDR3 is 13 amino acids long. The CDR3 DNA reads as TGTGCCAGCAGTCTGGATATCGGCGGGACCCAGTACTTC. It is translated as CASSLDIGGTQYF.

As to this clonotype: A single base separates this from a much larger clone, so it may be a read error. The V and J genes are TRBV29-1 and TRBJ2-5, with TRBD1 as a possible D gene (6 bases). The germline V and J ends were trimmed by 6 bases and 11 bases, with 25 bases remaining between them. There are 14 residues in the CDR3. Germline values: CDR1 SQVTM, CDR2 ANQGSEA. In DNA, the CDR3 is TGCAGCGTCATCAGGGGAATTGGTTTCAATGAGCAGTACTTC. It specifies CSVIRGIGFNEQYF.

This clonotype appeared a single time. The V call is TRBV6-1, the J call TRBJ2-7, with D uncertain. V was clipped by 2 bases and J by 3 bases, with 8 bases between them. The CDR3 is made up of 13 amino acids. Germline CDR1 is MNHNS and CDR2 is SASEGT. CDR3 DNA: TGTGCCAGCAGTGAATCAAGTAGCTACGAGCAGTACTTC. This codes for CASSESSSYEQYF.

For this clonotype: One junction end disagrees with the germline gene, perhaps due to a read error. The chain has TRBV5-1 and TRBJ1-4; D call uncertain. Germline V CDR1 and CDR2: SGHRS, YFSETQ. This CDR3 comprises 15 residues. CDR3 protein: CAGSLTGATNEKLFF. In nucleotides, the CDR3 is TGCGCCGGCAGCTTGACCGGTGCAACTAATGAAAAACTGTTTTTT.

The count of this clonotype is one. V and J are TRBV11-2 and TRBJ2-1; no reliable D call. V lost 5 bases and J 8 bases, leaving 13 bases between the germline ends. The germline V gene has CDR1 SGHAT and CDR2 FQNNGV. The CDR3 totals 13 residues. The CDR3 nucleotides are TGTGCCAGCAGCCCTACAACAGAGTATGAGCAGTTCTTC. This encodes CASSPTTEYEQFF. The complete variable domain, with remaining parts taken from reference TRBV11-2 and TRBJ2-1, reads EAGVAQSPRYKIIEKRQSVAFWCNPISGHATLYWYQQILGQGPKLLIQFQNNGVVDDSQLPKDRFSAERLKGVDSTLKIQPAKLEDSAVYLCASSPTTEYEQFFGPGTRLTVL.

This clonotype was counted at least ten times. This chain joins TRBV6-5 and TRBJ1-6; D perhaps matches TRBD1 (5 bases). Germline V lookup: CDR1 MNHEY, CDR2 SVGAGI. V shed 6 bases and J shed 9 bases, with 21 bases lying between them. This CDR3 contains 16 residues. The CDR3 DNA sequence: TGTGCCAGCAGCGCCCGAGCCGGGGGATGGGGTTCACCCCTCCACTTT. Translating it yields CASSARAGGWGSPLHF.

V usage is TRBV20-1 and J usage is TRBJ2-5, with 9 nucleotides matching TRBD1. The DNA end favors TRBJ2-7, so the J call may be wrong. Germline V gene data show CDR1 as DFQATT and CDR2 as SNEGSKA (reference sequence). The CDR3 spans 15 residues. CDR3 amino acids: CSAKGDRVQSYEQYF. As DNA, the CDR3 is TGCAGTGCCAAGGGGGACAGGGTTCAGAGTTACGAGCAGTACTTC.

V gene TRBV7-2 combines with J gene TRBJ2-3; 11 nucleotides align to TRBD2. V shed 5 bases and J 3 bases; nucleotides not matched to a gene: 10. This CDR3 is built from 17 residues. Germline V gene data show CDR1 as SGHTA and CDR2 as FQGNSA. Written as DNA, the CDR3 is TGTGCCAGCAGCCTAATTAGCGGGGGGGCGTGGACAGATACGCAGTATTTT. It translates to CASSLISGGAWTDTQYF.

The table lists this clonotype with a few counts. Since a much larger clone is just one base distant, this may be a read error. The chain couples TRBV7-9 to TRBJ2-1; D not resolved. The V and J ends lost 5 bases and 9 bases respectively, with 17 bases between them. This CDR3 comprises 14 residues. Germline CDR1 is SEHNR and CDR2 is FQNEAQ (reference sequence). CDR3 amino acids: CASSPEGPVREQFF. The CDR3 nucleotides read TGTGCCAGCAGCCCCGAAGGTCCGGTCCGTGAGCAGTTCTTC.

This clonotype has a count of ten or more. J is TRBJ2-5 and V is TRBV11-2; D is uncertain. The V gene's germline CDR1 is SGHAT and CDR2 FQNNGV. Trimming cost V 5 bases and J 4 bases, with 14 bases left between them. There are 14 residues in the CDR3. CDR3 sequence (DNA): TGTGCCAGCAGCCAGCAGGTGTTTGCAGAGACCCAGTACTTC. This codes for CASSQQVFAETQYF.